This TCR beta chain was obtained from a study of response to subunit inactivated influenza vaccine. Overall study findings and caveats: Each seasonal influenza vaccination recruits few new T cells, the authors suggested.

As concerns this clonotype: The antigen is unknown.

One entry per CDR3 protein, called by TCRdb with MiXCR from the RT-PCR reads. The sample yields more than 400,000 distinct CDR3 sequences, approximately 11% seen once. V lost 6 bases, J lost 9 bases, and 6 bases stayed unmatched. This CDR3 has 14 amino acids. Material: PBMCs from blood, obtained 45 days after vaccination. This sequence originates from a man aged 50 to 60 who received an inactivated influenza vaccine. This chain connects TRBV12-3 or TRBV12-4 to TRBJ1-6, with 9 nucleotides matching TRBD1. As DNA, the CDR3 is TGTGCCAGCAGCAGACAGGGGGAAACTTCACCCCTCCACTTT. This codes for CASSRQGETSPLHF.